A selection of T cell receptor beta chains follows, all from one sample in a study of T cell repertoires in cytomegalovirus infection. TCRdb reanalysed the reads using MiXCR and keeps one entry per CDR3 protein. In the table there are approximately 81,000 distinct CDR3 sequences, 20% to 30% of which are singletons. Their specific antigens are unknown. The sequencing used CD8+ T cells from cultured PBMCs, collected from culture after CMV antigen stimulation. All receptors derive from a human donor in good health (CMV status not recorded). Some clones in this sample may be carry-over from other donors' samples. Each CDR3 is given with its conserved first and last residue. D genes are given only for firm matches. Size is omitted from some rows. Given values are once, few, many or a class for expanded clones.

TRBJ2-1	TRBV11-2	TRBD2	-	TGTGCCAGCAGCCGAGAACTAGCGGGAGGCGACAATGAGCAGTTCTTC	CASSRELAGGDNEQFF
TRBJ2-7	TRBV4-1	TRBD1	many	TGCGCCAGCAGCCAAGAGACAGGGGGCCCCTACGAGCAGTACTTC	CASSQETGGPYEQYF
TRBJ2-5	TRBV6-4	-	-	TGTGCCAGCAGCCCAGGGGCAACGGAGACCCAGTACTTC	CASSPGATETQYF
TRBJ2-5	TRBV20-1	TRBD2	-	TGCAGTGCTAGTGGACTAGCGGGGGCCCCCGACCAAGAGACCCAGTACTTC	CSASGLAGAPDQETQYF
TRBJ2-3	TRBV29-1	-	-	TGCAGCGTTGAAGATTCAACTAACCGGGCAGGGTATTTT	CSVEDSTNRAGYF
TRBJ1-1	TRBV12-3/TRBV12-4	-	many	TGTGCCAGCAGTTTAGCCCCCGCATTGAACACTGAAGCTTTCTTT	CASSLAPALNTEAFF
TRBJ2-7	TRBV11-2	-	few	TGTGCCAGCAGTCCGGCCGGGGGCTCCTCCTACGAGCAGTACTTC	CASSPAGGSSYEQYF
TRBJ2-7	TRBV20-1	-	-	TGCAGTGCTAATACCAGGCTATCCAGATACGAGCAGTACTTC	CSANTRLSRYEQYF
TRBJ1-2	TRBV20-1	-	many	TGCAGTGCTAGAGATATACGGCAGAACTATGGCTACACCTTC	CSARDIRQNYGYTF
TRBJ1-2	TRBV6-2/TRBV6-3	-	once	TGTGCCAGCAGCCAGGGCTATGGCTACACCTTC	CASSQGYGYTF